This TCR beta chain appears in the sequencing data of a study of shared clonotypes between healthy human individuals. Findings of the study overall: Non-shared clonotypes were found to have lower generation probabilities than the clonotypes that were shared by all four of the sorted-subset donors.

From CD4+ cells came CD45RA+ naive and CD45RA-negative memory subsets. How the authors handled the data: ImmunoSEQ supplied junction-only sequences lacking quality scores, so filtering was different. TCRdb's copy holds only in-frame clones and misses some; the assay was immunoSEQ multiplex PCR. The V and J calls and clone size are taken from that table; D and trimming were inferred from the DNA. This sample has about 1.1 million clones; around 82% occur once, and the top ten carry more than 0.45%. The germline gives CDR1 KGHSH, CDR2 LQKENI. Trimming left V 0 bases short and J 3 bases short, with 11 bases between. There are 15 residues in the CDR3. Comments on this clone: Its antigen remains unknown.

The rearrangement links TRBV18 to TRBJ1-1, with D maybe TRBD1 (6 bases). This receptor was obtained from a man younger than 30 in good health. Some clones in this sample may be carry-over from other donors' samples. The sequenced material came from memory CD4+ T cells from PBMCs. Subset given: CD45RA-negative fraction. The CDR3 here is CASSPPGGLDTEAFF. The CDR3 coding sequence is TGTGCCAGCTCACCACCTGGGGGCTTGGACACTGAAGCTTTCTTT. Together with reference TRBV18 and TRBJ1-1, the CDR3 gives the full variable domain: NAGVMQNPRHLVRRRGQEARLRCSPMKGHSHVYWYRQLPEEGLKFMVYLQKENIIDESGMPKERFSAEFPKEGPSILRIQQVVRGDSAAYFCASSPPGGLDTEAFFGQGTRLTVV.